This T cell receptor (beta chain) appears in the sequencing data of a study of shared clonotypes between healthy human individuals. Overall study findings and caveats: The authors expected sequencing depth to affect clonotype sharing among donors.

Trimming pared 2 bases from V and 2 bases from J, leaving 1 base between. This CDR3 comprises 12 residues. Per the germline V gene, CDR1 is SGHVS and CDR2 is FQNEAQ. Each cell subset's genomic DNA was divided evenly among several immunoSEQ plates. The assay was immunoSEQ multiplex PCR, and TCRdb's table has in-frame clones only and misses some. The sample yields some 1 million clones, around 74% seen once. For this clone: Its antigen is not known.

The chain joins TRBV7-8 to TRBJ2-1; D is ambiguous. This receptor was taken from a man in his late teens or twenties in good health. Sequenced: memory CD4+ T cells sorted from blood. Subset noted: CD45RA-negative fraction. The CDR3 sequence: CASSLTYNEQFF. DNA of the CDR3: TGTGCCAGCAGCTTAACCTACAATGAGCAGTTCTTC.